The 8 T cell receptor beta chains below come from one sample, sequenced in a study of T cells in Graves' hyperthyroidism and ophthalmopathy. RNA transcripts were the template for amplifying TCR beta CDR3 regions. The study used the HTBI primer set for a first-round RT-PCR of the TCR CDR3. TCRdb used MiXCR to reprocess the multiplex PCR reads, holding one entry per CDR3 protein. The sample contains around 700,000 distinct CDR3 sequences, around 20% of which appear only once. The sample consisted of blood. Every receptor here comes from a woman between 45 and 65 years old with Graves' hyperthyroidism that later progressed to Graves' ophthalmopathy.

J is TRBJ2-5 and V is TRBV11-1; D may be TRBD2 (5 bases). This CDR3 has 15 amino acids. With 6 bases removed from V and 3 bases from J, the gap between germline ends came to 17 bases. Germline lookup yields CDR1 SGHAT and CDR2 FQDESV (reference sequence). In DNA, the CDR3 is TGTGCCAGCAGTCCCGACCCCCACGGGAAAGAGACCCAGTACTTC. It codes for CASSPDPHGKETQYF.

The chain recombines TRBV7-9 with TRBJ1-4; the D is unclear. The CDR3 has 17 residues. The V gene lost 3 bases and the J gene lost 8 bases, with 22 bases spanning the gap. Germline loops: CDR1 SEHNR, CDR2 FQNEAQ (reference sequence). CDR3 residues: CASSFSGRALSGEKLFF. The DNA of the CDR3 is TGTGCCAGCAGCTTCTCAGGACGGGCCCTAAGTGGGGAAAAACTGTTTTTT.

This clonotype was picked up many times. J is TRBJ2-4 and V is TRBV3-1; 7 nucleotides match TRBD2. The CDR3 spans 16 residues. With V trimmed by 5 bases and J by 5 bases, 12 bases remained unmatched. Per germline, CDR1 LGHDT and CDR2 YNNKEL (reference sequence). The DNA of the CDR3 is TGTGCCAGCAGCTACCTTGCTAGCGGTGGGGAAAACATTCAGTACTTC. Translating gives CASSYLASGGENIQYF.

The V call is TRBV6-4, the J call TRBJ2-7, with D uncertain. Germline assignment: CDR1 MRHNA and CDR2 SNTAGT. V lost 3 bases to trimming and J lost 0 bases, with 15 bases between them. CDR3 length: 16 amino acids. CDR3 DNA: TGTGCCAGCAGTGATGTGATTCGAAAGAACTCCTACGAGCAGTACTTC. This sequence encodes CASSDVIRKNSYEQYF.

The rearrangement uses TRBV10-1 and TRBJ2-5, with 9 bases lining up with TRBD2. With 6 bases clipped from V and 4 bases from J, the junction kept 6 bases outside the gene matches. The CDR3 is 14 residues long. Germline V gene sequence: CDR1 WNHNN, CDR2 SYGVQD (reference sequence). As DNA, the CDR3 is TGCGCCAGCAGGGGACTAGCACCAATAGAGACCCAGTACTTC. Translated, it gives CASRGLAPIETQYF.

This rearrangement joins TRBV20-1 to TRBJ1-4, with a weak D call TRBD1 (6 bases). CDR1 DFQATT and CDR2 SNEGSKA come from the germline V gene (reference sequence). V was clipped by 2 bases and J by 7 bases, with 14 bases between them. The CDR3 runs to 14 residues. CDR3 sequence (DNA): TGCAGTGCTAGACTTGGGGGCTGGAGTGAAAAACTGTTTTTT. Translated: CSARLGGWSEKLFF.

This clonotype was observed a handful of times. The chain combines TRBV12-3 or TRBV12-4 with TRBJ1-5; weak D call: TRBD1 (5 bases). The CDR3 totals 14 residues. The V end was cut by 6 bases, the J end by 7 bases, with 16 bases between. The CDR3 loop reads CASSLSGATQPQHF. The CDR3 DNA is TGTGCCAGCAGCCTCAGCGGGGCAACACAGCCCCAGCATTTT.

The CDR3 loop reads CASSYSGTGIYEQYF. CDR3 in DNA: TGTGCCAGCAGTTACTCCGGGACAGGGATTTACGAGCAGTACTTC. The chain employs TRBV6-5 and TRBJ2-7, with 9 bases aligning to TRBD1. The CDR3 is made up of 15 amino acids. The V gene's germline CDR1 is MNHEY and CDR2 SVGAGI. The trim removed 0 bases at V and 4 bases at J, leaving 4 bases unmatched.